This TCR beta chain was captured by sequencing in a study of blood T cell repertoires in COVID-19. Background on the study: COVID-19 samples collected from the United States, Italy and Spain covered acute and convalescent phases. PBMCs, B-cell-depleted T cells, or T cells were the source of the cDNA or gDNA that made up the material.

The table came from immunoSEQ multiplex PCR; TCRdb's copy has only in-frame clones and leaves some out. This sample yields around 190,000 clones, of which roughly 90% are seen a single time; around 1.5% belongs to the top ten. V lost 4 bases, J lost 5 bases, and 9 bases stayed unmatched. The CDR3 covers 16 residues. Looked up from germline, CDR1 is SGHRS and CDR2 is YFSETQ. The clonotype comes from a young man with active or convalescent COVID-19. Material: peripheral blood. This chain links TRBV5-1 with TRBJ2-2; TRBD1 aligns across 9 bases. In DNA form, the CDR3 reads TGCGCCAGCAGCGAAGGCCATGGGACAGGGACCGGGGAGCTGTTTTTT. The encoded protein is CASSEGHGTGTGELFF.